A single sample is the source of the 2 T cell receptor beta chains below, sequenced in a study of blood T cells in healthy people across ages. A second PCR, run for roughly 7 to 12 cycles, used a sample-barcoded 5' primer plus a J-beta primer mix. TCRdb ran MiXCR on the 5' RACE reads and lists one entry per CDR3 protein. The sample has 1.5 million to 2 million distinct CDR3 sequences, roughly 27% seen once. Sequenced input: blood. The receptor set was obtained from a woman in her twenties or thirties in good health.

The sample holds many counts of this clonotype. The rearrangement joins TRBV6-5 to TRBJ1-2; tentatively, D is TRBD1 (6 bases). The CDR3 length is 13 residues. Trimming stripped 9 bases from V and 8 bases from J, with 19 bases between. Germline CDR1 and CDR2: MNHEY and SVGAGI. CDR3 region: CASARGGLEGYTF. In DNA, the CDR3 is TGTGCCAGTGCCAGGGGTGGGTTGGAAGGCTACACCTTC.

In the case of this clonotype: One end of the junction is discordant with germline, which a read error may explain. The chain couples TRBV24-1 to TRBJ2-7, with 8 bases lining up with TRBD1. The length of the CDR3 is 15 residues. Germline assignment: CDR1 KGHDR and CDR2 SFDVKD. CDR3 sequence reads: CATSDSVRTGNEPDF. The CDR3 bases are TGTGCCACCAGTGATTCCGTTCGGACAGGGAACGAGCCAGACTTC.